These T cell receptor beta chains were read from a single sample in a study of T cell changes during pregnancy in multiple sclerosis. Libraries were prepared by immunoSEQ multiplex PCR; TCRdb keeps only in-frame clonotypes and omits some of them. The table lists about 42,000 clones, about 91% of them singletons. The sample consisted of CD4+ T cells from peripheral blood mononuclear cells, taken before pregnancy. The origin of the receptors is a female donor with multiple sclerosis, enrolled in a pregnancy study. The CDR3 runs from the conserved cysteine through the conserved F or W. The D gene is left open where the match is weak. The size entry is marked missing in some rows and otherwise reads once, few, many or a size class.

CDR3 protein: CASSRPGQRHRNTEAFF
CDR3 DNA: TGTGCCAGCAGCCGACCGGGACAGAGACACAGGAACACTGAAGCTTTCTTT
J gene: TRBJ1-1
D gene: TRBD1
clone size: few
V gene: TRBV5-6

CDR3 protein: CASSPRGSREAGELFF
CDR3 DNA: TGTGCCAGCAGCCCGAGAGGGTCCAGGGAGGCCGGGGAGCTGTTTTTT
J gene: TRBJ2-2
D gene: NA
clone size: NA
V gene: TRBV11-3

CDR3 protein: CASSLGGQVDEQFF
CDR3 DNA: TGTGCCAGCAGCTTGGGGGGGCAGGTCGATGAGCAGTTCTTC
J gene: TRBJ2-1
D gene: NA
clone size: few
V gene: TRBV5-6

CDR3 protein: CASSPTSGGLYEQYF
CDR3 DNA: TGTGCCAGCAGCCCTACTAGCGGGGGCCTCTACGAGCAGTACTTC
J gene: TRBJ2-7
D gene: TRBD2
clone size: NA
V gene: TRBV7-2

CDR3 protein: CASSQEAGEKDEAFF
CDR3 DNA: TGCGCCAGCAGCCAAGAGGCCGGGGAAAAAGATGAAGCTTTCTTT
J gene: TRBJ1-1
D gene: NA
clone size: NA
V gene: TRBV4-3

CDR3 protein: CASSLSGGPQETQYF
CDR3 DNA: TGTGCCAGCAGCCTTAGCGGGGGCCCCCAAGAGACCCAGTACTTC
J gene: TRBJ2-5
D gene: TRBD2
clone size: NA
V gene: TRBV14

CDR3 protein: CASSLQGWSGSSNQPQHF
CDR3 DNA: TGTGCCAGCAGCTTACAGGGTTGGAGTGGGAGTAGCAATCAGCCCCAGCATTTT
J gene: TRBJ1-5
D gene: NA
clone size: NA
V gene: TRBV5-6

CDR3 protein: CSVGYFRSAGGDLKLEAFF
CDR3 DNA: TGCAGCGTTGGTTATTTCAGAAGCGCGGGGGGGGACCTTAAACTTGAAGCTTTCTTT
J gene: TRBJ1-1
D gene: NA
clone size: NA
V gene: TRBV29-1

CDR3 protein: CASSYSPSPKGDTQYF
CDR3 DNA: TGTGCCAGCAGTTACTCACCTAGCCCCAAGGGAGATACGCAGTATTTT
J gene: TRBJ2-3
D gene: NA
clone size: NA
V gene: TRBV6-5

CDR3 protein: CASSFFLRGGLGTDTQYF
CDR3 DNA: TGTGCCAGCAGCTTCTTCTTAAGAGGGGGTCTCGGCACAGATACGCAGTATTTT
J gene: TRBJ2-3
D gene: NA
clone size: NA
V gene: TRBV5-6

CDR3 protein: CASMSGVYEQYF
CDR3 DNA: TGCGCCAGCATGTCAGGGGTTTACGAGCAGTACTTC
J gene: TRBJ2-7
D gene: NA
clone size: NA
V gene: TRBV10-2

CDR3 protein: CASSLRNTEAFF
CDR3 DNA: TGCGCCAGCAGCCTCAGGAACACTGAAGCTTTCTTT
J gene: TRBJ1-1
D gene: NA
clone size: few
V gene: TRBV5-1

CDR3 protein: CASSIGTGGVINTDTQYF
CDR3 DNA: TGTGCCAGTAGTATAGGTACGGGGGGGGTGATCAACACAGATACGCAGTATTTT
J gene: TRBJ2-3
D gene: TRBD2
clone size: NA
V gene: TRBV19

CDR3 protein: CASSPRPSAADTQYF
CDR3 DNA: TGTGCCAGTAGTCCTAGACCCAGTGCGGCAGATACGCAGTATTTT
J gene: TRBJ2-3
D gene: NA
clone size: NA
V gene: TRBV19

CDR3 protein: CASSFRVDQPQHF
CDR3 DNA: TGTGCCAGCAGTTTCCGAGTAGATCAGCCCCAGCATTTT
J gene: TRBJ1-5
D gene: NA
clone size: NA
V gene: TRBV7-6

CDR3 protein: CASSPRTSDGYEQYF
CDR3 DNA: TGTGCCAGCAGCCCCCGGACTAGCGACGGGTACGAGCAGTACTTC
J gene: TRBJ2-7
D gene: TRBD2
clone size: NA
V gene: TRBV9

CDR3 protein: CASTPLMGQGMDTQYF
CDR3 DNA: TGTGCCAGCACCCCCCTGATGGGACAGGGCATGGATACGCAGTATTTT
J gene: TRBJ2-3
D gene: TRBD1
clone size: NA
V gene: TRBV11-1

CDR3 protein: CASSRQGRDYGYTF
CDR3 DNA: TGTGCCAGCAGCCGGCAAGGGAGGGACTATGGCTACACCTTC
J gene: TRBJ1-2
D gene: NA
clone size: NA
V gene: TRBV4-2